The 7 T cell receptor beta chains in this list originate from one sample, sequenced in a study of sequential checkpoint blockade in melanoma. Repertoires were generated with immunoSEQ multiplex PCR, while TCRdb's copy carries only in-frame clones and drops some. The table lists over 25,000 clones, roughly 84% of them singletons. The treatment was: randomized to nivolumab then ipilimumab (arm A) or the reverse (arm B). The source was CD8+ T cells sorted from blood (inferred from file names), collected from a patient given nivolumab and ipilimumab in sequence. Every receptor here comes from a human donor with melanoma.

The CDR3, as DNA: TGTGCCAGCAGTTACGGGATGACAGGGCTCGAAGCTTTCTTT. This codes for CASSYGMTGLEAFF. The chain employs TRBV6-5 and TRBJ1-1, with TRBD1 matching over 7 bases. Trimming at V came to 2 bases and at J to 8 bases, leaving 8 bases not matched to a gene. This CDR3 is 14 amino acids long. Germline V gene sequence: CDR1 MNHEY, CDR2 SVGAGI.

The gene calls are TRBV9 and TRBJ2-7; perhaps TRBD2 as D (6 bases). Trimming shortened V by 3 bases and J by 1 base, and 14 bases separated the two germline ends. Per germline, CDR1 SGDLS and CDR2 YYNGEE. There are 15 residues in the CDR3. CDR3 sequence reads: CASSAGTALSYEQYF. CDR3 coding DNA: TGTGCCAGCAGCGCTGGGACTGCGCTTTCCTACGAGCAGTACTTC.

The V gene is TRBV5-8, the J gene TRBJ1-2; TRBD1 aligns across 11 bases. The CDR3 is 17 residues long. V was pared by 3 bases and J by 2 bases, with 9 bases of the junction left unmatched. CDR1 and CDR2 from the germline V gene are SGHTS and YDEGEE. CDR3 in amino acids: CASSWWTGGVQNYGYTF. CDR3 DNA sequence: TGTGCCAGCAGCTGGTGGACAGGGGGCGTTCAGAACTATGGCTACACCTTC.

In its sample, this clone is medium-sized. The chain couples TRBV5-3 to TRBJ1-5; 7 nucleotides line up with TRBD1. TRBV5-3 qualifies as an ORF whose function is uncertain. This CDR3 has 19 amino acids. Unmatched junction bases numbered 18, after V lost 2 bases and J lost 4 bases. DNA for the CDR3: TGTGCCAGAAGCTTACCGGGACAGCCCACCGATAGGCCAAATCAGCCCCAGCATTTT. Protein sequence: CARSLPGQPTDRPNQPQHF.

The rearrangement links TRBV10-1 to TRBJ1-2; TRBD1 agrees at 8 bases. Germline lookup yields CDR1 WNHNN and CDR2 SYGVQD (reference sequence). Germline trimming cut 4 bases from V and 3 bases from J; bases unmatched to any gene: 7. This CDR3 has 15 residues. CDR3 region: CASSGWTGHYYGYTF. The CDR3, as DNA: TGCGCCAGCAGTGGGTGGACAGGGCATTACTATGGCTACACCTTC.

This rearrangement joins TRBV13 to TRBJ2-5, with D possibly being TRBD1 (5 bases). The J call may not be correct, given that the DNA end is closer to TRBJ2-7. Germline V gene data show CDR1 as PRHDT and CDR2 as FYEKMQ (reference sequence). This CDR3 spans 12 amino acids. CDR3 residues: CASSARGYEQYF. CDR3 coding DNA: TGTGCCAGCAGCGCAAGGGGCTACGAGCAGTACTTC.

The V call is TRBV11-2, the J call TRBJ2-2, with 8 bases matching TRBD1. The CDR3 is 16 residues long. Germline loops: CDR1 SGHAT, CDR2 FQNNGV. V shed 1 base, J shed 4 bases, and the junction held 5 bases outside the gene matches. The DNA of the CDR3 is TGTGCCAGCAGCTTAGCCAGGGGGCAAGGCACCGGGGAGCTGTTTTTT. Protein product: CASSLARGQGTGELFF.